Shown below are 21 T cell receptor beta chains from a single sample sequenced in a study of blood T cell repertoires in COVID-19. This table comes from immunoSEQ multiplex PCR, and its TCRdb copy is limited to in-frame clones, with some not included. The sample yields 200,000 to 250,000 clones, roughly 80% seen once. The sequenced sample consisted of peripheral blood. The origin of the receptors is a woman between 18 and 29 years old with acute or convalescent COVID-19.

This rearrangement joins TRBV6-5 to TRBJ1-5, with D perhaps matching TRBD1 (6 bases). V lost 2 bases, J lost 4 bases, and 9 bases lay in between. The germline V gene encodes CDR1 MNHEY and CDR2 SVGAGI. The CDR3 spans 14 residues. The CDR3 region has the DNA TGTGCCAGCAGTTACGGACAGAGGAATCAGCCCCAGCATTTT. This gives the protein CASSYGQRNQPQHF.

The rearrangement links TRBV5-4 to TRBJ1-1; 7 bases map to TRBD1. The J segment lost 0 bases and the V segment lost 4 bases, leaving 9 bases of the junction unmatched. The CDR3 length is 16 residues. CDR1 and CDR2 (germline): SGHNT, YYREEE (reference sequence). This chain's CDR3 is CASSLDRAPLNTEAFF. The CDR3 DNA reads TGTGCCAGCAGCCTCGACAGGGCCCCTTTGAACACTGAAGCTTTCTTT.

The V gene is TRBV5-6, the J gene TRBJ1-2, with 9 bases lining up with TRBD1. The V segment lost 4 bases and the J segment 8 bases; nucleotides outside the gene matches: 12. This CDR3 has 15 residues. In germline, CDR1 is SGHDT, CDR2 YYEEEE. The CDR3 DNA reads TGTGCCAGCAGCCCACCGGGACAGGGTGAACGAGGCTACACCTTC. Encoded protein: CASSPPGQGERGYTF.

CDR3 in DNA: TGCGCCAGCAGCTTGCCAGGACTAGAAATGTATGAGCAGTTCTTC. This translates into CASSLPGLEMYEQFF. The chain is built from TRBV5-1 and TRBJ2-1, with 7 bases matching TRBD2. J lost 8 bases, V lost 1 base, and 9 bases had no gene match. CDR1 is SGHRS and CDR2 is YFSETQ in the germline V gene. This CDR3 comprises 15 residues.

The V and J genes are TRBV6-5 and TRBJ2-1; D may be TRBD2 (6 bases). Trimming cost V 4 bases and J 3 bases, with 13 bases left between them. The CDR3 consists of 15 residues. CDR1 is MNHEY, CDR2 SVGAGI, per germline. CDR3 region: CASSSGLTNYNEQFF. The CDR3 coding sequence is TGTGCCAGCAGTTCGGGACTTACCAACTACAATGAGCAGTTCTTC.

This chain uses TRBV11-2 with TRBJ2-1; 7 nucleotides align to TRBD2. The CDR3 is 14 residues long. Unmatched junction bases numbered 5, after V lost 3 bases and J lost 6 bases. The germline CDR1 and CDR2 sequences are SGHAT and FQNNGV. The DNA of the CDR3 is TGTGCCAGCAGCTTTTCTAGCGGATCCAATGAGCAGTTCTTC. It specifies CASSFSSGSNEQFF.

The V and J genes are TRBV4-2 and TRBJ2-7; unclear D gene. Looked up from germline, CDR1 is LGHNA and CDR2 is YNFKEQ. The CDR3 is made up of 15 amino acids. With 3 bases removed from V and 0 bases from J, the gap between germline ends came to 12 bases. The CDR3 region is CASSHDQDNSYEQYF. DNA of the CDR3: TGTGCCAGCAGCCATGACCAGGATAACTCCTACGAGCAGTACTTC.

The V gene is TRBV28, the J gene TRBJ2-3; 9 bases align to TRBD1. Germline V gene lookup returns CDR1 MDHEN and CDR2 SYDVKM. Unmatched junction bases numbered 18, after V lost 5 bases and J lost 0 bases. The CDR3 is 20 amino acids. The CDR3 spells CASSTKTGGPLSSSTDTQYF. Here the CDR3 DNA reads TGTGCCAGCAGTACCAAGACAGGGGGTCCCCTCTCGTCTAGCACAGATACGCAGTATTTT.

This clone showed up just once. The chain links TRBV6-5 to TRBJ2-1, with 10 bases aligning to TRBD2. CDR3 size: 14 residues. Germline CDR1 MNHEY, CDR2 SVGAGI. Germline trimming cut 6 bases from V and 8 bases from J; bases unmatched to any gene: 7. The DNA of the CDR3 is TGTGCCAGCAGATTCGGGCTAGCGGGAGATGAGCAGTTCTTC. It is translated as CASRFGLAGDEQFF.

The J gene is TRBJ1-5, the V gene TRBV6-6; TRBD1 aligns across 9 bases. V was clipped by 6 bases and J by 4 bases; unmatched bases: 10. The CDR3 loop spans 16 amino acids. The V gene's germline CDR1 is MNHNY and CDR2 SVGAGI (reference sequence). CDR3 protein: CASSNPQGARNQPQHF. In DNA, the CDR3 is TGTGCCAGCAGCAACCCACAGGGGGCGCGGAATCAGCCCCAGCATTTT.

The chain recombines TRBV5-1 with TRBJ2-7; TRBD2 agrees at 8 bases. This CDR3 spans 15 amino acids. Germline lookup yields CDR1 SGHRS and CDR2 YFSETQ. V lost 0 bases and J lost 2; bases outside the gene matches: 4. The CDR3 loop is CASSLVAGMTYEQYF. CDR3 in DNA: TGCGCCAGCAGCTTGGTAGCGGGGATGACCTACGAGCAGTACTTC. Full variable domain (rest looked up from reference TRBV5-1 and TRBJ2-7): KAGVTQTPRYLIKTRGQQVTLSCSPISGHRSVSWYQQTPGQGLQFLFEYFSETQRNKGNFPGRFSGRQFSNSRSEMNVSTLELGDSALYLCASSLVAGMTYEQYFGPGTRLTVT.

The rearrangement links TRBV2 to TRBJ2-1, with TRBD2 identical over 9 bases. V lost 3 bases, J lost 7 bases, and 7 bases stayed unmatched. This CDR3 comprises 15 residues. The germline V gene has CDR1 SNHLY and CDR2 FYNNEI. DNA of the CDR3: TGTGCCAGCAGTGACGGCGGGAGGGCTGGGAATGAGCAGTTCTTC. This gives the protein CASSDGGRAGNEQFF.

V gene TRBV4-3 combines with J gene TRBJ2-2; 11 bases map to TRBD2. CDR1 is LGHNA and CDR2 is YSLEER in the germline V gene. V dropped 4 bases and J dropped 6; count of bases not matched to a gene: 4. This CDR3 region has 15 residues. Written as DNA, the CDR3 is TGCGCCAGCAGCCCGGGACTAGCGGCCGCCGGGGAGCTGTTTTTT. The encoded protein is CASSPGLAAAGELFF.

V and J are TRBV4-3 and TRBJ2-7, with 7 bases aligning to TRBD2. This CDR3 comprises 15 residues. With 2 bases clipped from V and 4 bases from J, the junction kept 8 bases outside the gene matches. Per germline, CDR1 LGHNA and CDR2 YSLEER. The CDR3 coding sequence is TGCGCCAGCAGCCAAAACCGGGACTACTCTTACGAGCAGTACTTC. As protein: CASSQNRDYSYEQYF.

The chain joins TRBV6-2 or TRBV6-3 to TRBJ2-7; 7 nucleotides match TRBD1. Looked up from germline, CDR1 is MNHEY and CDR2 is SVGEGT. This CDR3 is built from 18 residues. V lost 1 base, J lost 3 bases, and 15 bases stayed unmatched. CDR3 DNA: TGTGCCAGCAGTTACTATACCTGGGACAGTCCTGGCGGCTACGAGCAGTACTTC. Its translation: CASSYYTWDSPGGYEQYF.

J is TRBJ2-5 and V is TRBV27, with TRBD2 identical over 7 bases. The CDR3 covers 16 residues. With 0 bases clipped from V and 2 bases from J, the junction kept 6 bases outside the gene matches. Germline CDR1 is MNHEY and CDR2 is SMNVEV (reference sequence). The CDR3 bases are TGTGCCAGCAGTTTATCGGTGGGACTAACTCAAGAGACCCAGTACTTC. Its protein product is CASSLSVGLTQETQYF.

CDR3 residues: CASSPSATNEKLFF. CDR3 DNA: TGTGCCAGTAGCCCCTCCGCAACTAATGAAAAACTGTTTTTT. This rearrangement joins TRBV19 to TRBJ1-4, with D uncertain. The V gene lost 6 bases and the J gene lost 0 bases, with 8 bases spanning the gap. CDR1 and CDR2 from the germline V gene are LNHDA and SQIVND (reference sequence). The CDR3 is 14 residues long.

J is TRBJ1-5 and V is TRBV7-2, with D maybe TRBD1 (5 bases). The CDR3 is 15 amino acids. The germline CDR1 and CDR2 sequences are SGHTA and FQGNSA. V was cut by 1 base and J by 5 bases, with 12 bases left in between. CDR3 in amino acids: CASSLDRGEYQPQHF. CDR3 sequence (DNA): TGTGCCAGCAGCTTAGACCGGGGGGAGTATCAGCCCCAGCATTTT.

This clone occurred once. The chain is built from TRBV6-5 and TRBJ1-2; D is undetermined. CDR1 is MNHEY, CDR2 SVGAGI, per germline. There are 13 residues in the CDR3. V was cut by 4 bases and J by 1 base, with 7 bases left in between. CDR3 DNA: TGTGCCAGCAGTTCCACAGATAACTATGGCTACACCTTC. The encoded protein is CASSSTDNYGYTF.

This rearrangement joins TRBV12-3 or TRBV12-4 to TRBJ1-2; D may be TRBD1 (6 bases). The CDR3 covers 13 residues. With 4 bases removed from V and 3 bases from J, the gap between germline ends came to 9 bases. CDR3 residues: CASSSRQDYGYTF. CDR3 bases: TGTGCCAGCAGTTCCCGACAGGACTATGGCTACACCTTC.

The rearrangement uses TRBV7-6 and TRBJ1-6, with D tentatively TRBD1 (5 bases). Germline CDR1 SGHVS, CDR2 FNYEAQ. This CDR3 is 16 amino acids long. V lost 3 bases and J lost 0, with 9 bases in between. This chain's CDR3 is CASSFRGNSYNSPLHF. DNA for the CDR3: TGTGCCAGCAGCTTTCGGGGGAACTCCTATAATTCACCCCTCCACTTT.